This T cell receptor (beta chain) was found in a study of cytomegalovirus exposure and HLA in healthy donors. Overall study findings and caveats: Among donors in an Asian-associated ancestry cluster, a later analysis reportedly found fewer N-insertions than the approximately 700-donor mean. In an earlier analysis, most TCR beta V segments were productive about 87% or about 30% of the time. Looking again later, the authors saw that most CMV-associated TCR beta chains seemed HLA-restricted.

Per germline, CDR1 SGHRS and CDR2 YFSETQ. The CDR3 length is 15 residues. The V and J ends lost 3 bases and 4 bases respectively, with 17 bases between them. 13 Jbeta primers and 60 Vbeta primers were used for the PCR. The data were produced by immunoSEQ multiplex PCR, yet TCRdb's version contains in-frame clones alone and is incomplete. Its table records some 130,000 clones. For this clone: Its antigen is undetermined.

Sequencing used PBMCs. The origin of this receptor is a woman between 40 and 50 years old in good health and CMV-seropositive. This sequence joins TRBV5-1 and TRBJ2-7, with D unclear. In DNA form, the CDR3 reads TGCGCCAGCAGCTCAACCGCCTTGCAGGTGTACGAGCAGTACTTC. This translates into CASSSTALQVYEQYF.